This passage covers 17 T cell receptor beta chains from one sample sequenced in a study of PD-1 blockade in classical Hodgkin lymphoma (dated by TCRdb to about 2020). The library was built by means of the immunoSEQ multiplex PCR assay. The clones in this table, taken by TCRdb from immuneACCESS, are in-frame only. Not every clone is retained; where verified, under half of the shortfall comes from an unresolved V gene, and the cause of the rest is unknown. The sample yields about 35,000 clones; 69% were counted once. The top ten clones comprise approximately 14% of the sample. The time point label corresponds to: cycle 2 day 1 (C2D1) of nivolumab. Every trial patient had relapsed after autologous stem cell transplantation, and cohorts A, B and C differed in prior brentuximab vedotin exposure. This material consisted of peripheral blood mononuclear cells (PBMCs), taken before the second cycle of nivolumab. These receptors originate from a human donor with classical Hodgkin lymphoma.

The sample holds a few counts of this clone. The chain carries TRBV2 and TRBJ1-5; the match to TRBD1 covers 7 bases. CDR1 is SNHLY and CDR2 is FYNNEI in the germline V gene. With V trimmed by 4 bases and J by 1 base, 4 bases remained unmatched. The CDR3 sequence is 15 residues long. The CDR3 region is CASSVQQGSNQPQHF. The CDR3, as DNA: TGTGCCAGCAGTGTTCAACAGGGGAGCAATCAGCCCCAGCATTTT.

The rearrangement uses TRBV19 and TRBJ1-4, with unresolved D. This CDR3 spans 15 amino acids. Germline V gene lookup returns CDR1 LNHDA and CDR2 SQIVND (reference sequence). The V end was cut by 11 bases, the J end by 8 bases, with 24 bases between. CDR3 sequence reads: CAVKARNGVSEKLFF. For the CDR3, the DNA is TGTGCCGTCAAAGCCCGGAACGGAGTATCCGAAAAACTGTTTTTT. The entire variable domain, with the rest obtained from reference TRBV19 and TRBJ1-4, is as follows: DGGITQSPKYLFRKEGQNVTLSCEQNLNHDAMYWYRQDPGQGLRLIYYSQIVNDFQKGDIAEGYSVSREKKESFPLTVTSAQKNPTAFYLCAVKARNGVSEKLFFGSGTQLSVL.

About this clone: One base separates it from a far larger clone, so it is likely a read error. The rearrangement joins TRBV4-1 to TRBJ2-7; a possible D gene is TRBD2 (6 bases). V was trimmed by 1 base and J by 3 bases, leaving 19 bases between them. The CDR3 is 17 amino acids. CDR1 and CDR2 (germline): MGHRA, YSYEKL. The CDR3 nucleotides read TGCGCCAGCAGCCAAGCCCAAGGAGGGGCGGGTAACTACGAGCAGTACTTC. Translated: CASSQAQGGAGNYEQYF.

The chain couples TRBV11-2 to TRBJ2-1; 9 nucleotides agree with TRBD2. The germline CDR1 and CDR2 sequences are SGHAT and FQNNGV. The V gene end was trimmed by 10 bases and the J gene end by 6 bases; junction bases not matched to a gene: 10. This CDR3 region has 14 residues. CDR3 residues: CATDSSGRFNEQFF. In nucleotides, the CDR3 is TGTGCCACCGATTCCAGCGGGAGGTTCAATGAGCAGTTCTTC.

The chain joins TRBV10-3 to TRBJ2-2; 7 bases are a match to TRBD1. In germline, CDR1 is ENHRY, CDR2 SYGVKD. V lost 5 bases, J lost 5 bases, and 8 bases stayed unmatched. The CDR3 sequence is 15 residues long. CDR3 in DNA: TGTGCCATCAGTACTGAAACAGGGGTTACCGGGGAGCTGTTTTTT. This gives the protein CAISTETGVTGELFF.

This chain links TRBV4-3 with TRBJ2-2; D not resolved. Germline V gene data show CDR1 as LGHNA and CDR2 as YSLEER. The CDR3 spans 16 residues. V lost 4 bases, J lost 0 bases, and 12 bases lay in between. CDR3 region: CASSPFPPANTGELFF. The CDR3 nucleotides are TGCGCCAGCAGCCCGTTCCCGCCGGCGAACACCGGGGAGCTGTTTTTT.

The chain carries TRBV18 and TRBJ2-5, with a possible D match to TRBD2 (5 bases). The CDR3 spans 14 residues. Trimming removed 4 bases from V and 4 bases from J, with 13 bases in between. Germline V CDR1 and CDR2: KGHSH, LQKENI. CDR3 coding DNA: TGTGCCAGCTCACGTCTAGCTCTTATAGAGACCCAGTACTTC. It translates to CASSRLALIETQYF.

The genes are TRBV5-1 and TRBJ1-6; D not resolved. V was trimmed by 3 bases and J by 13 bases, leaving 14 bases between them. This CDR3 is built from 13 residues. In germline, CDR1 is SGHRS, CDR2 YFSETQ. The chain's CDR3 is CASSSDSIQPLHF. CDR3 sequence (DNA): TGCGCCAGCAGCTCTGACTCGATACAGCCCCTCCACTTT.

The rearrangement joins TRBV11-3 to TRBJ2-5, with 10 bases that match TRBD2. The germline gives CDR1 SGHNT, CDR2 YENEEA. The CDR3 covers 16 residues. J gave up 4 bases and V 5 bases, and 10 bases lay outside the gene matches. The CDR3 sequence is CASSHAKAGGAETQYF. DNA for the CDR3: TGTGCCAGCAGCCACGCTAAAGCGGGGGGGGCAGAGACCCAGTACTTC.

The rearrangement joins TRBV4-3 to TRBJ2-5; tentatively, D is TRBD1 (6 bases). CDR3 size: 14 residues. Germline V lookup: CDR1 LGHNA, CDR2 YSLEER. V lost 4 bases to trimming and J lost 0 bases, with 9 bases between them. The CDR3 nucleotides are TGCGCCAGCAGCCGAGACAGGTACCAAGAGACCCAGTACTTC. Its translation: CASSRDRYQETQYF.

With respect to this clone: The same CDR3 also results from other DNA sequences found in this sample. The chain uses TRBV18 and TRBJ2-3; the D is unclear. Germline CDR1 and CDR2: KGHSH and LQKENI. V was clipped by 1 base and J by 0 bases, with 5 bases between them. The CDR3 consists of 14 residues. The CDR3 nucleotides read TGTGCCAGCTCACCACTGGACAGCACAGATACGCAGTATTTT. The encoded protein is CASSPLDSTDTQYF.

Here the CDR3 DNA reads TGTGCCAGCAACAAGGGGGCCGGGACAGGGGTTTACAATGAGCAGTTCTTC. This translates into CASNKGAGTGVYNEQFF. This rearrangement joins TRBV5-5 to TRBJ2-1; 10 bases agree with TRBD1. V dropped 6 bases and J dropped 4; count of bases not matched to a gene: 13. The germline V gene has CDR1 SGHKS and CDR2 YYEKEE (reference sequence). The CDR3 has 17 amino acids.

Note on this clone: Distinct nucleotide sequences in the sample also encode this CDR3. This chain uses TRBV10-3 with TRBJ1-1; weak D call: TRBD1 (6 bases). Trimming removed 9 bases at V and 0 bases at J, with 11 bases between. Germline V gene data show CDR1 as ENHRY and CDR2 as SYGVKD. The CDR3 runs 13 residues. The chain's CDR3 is CAISGHLNTEAFF. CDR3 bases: TGTGCCATTTCGGGACACCTGAACACTGAAGCTTTCTTT.

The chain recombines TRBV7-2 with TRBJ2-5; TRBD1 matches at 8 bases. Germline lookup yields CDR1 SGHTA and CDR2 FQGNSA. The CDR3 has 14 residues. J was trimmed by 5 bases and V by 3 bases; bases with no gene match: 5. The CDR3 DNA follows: TGTGCCAGCAGCTTCCAGGGGGCGAGGGAGACCCAGTACTTC. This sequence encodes CASSFQGARETQYF.

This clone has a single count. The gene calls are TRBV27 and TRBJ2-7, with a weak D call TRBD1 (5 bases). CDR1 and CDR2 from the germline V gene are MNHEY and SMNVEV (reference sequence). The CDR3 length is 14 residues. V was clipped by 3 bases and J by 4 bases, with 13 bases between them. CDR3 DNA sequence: TGTGCCAGCAGTTTGTCAGGGCCCCTTTACGAGCAGTACTTC. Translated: CASSLSGPLYEQYF.

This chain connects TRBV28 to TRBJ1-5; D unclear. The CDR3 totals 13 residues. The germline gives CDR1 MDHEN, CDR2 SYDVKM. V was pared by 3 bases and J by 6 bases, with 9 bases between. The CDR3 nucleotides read TGTGCCAGCAGTTTCCCCCCTCGTCAGCCCCAGCATTTT. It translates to CASSFPPRQPQHF.

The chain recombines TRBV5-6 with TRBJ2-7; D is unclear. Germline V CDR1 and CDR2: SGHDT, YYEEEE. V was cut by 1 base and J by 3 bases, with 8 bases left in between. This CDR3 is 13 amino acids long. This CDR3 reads CASSLRSGYEQYF. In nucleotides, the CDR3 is TGTGCCAGCAGCTTGCGTTCAGGCTACGAGCAGTACTTC.